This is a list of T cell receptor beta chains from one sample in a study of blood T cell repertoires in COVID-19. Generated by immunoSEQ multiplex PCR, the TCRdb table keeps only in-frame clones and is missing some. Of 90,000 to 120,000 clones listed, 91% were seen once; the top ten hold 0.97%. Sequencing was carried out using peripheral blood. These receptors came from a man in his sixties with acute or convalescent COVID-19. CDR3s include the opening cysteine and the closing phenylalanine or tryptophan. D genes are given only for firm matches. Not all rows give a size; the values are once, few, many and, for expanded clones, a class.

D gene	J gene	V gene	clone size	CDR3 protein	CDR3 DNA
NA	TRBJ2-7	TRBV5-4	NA	CASPITSFSYEQYF	TGTGCCAGCCCCATTACTAGCTTCTCCTACGAGCAGTACTTC
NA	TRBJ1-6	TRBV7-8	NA	CASSSRGFDPGTPLHF	TGTGCCAGCAGCTCCCGCGGGTTCGACCCGGGCACACCCCTCCACTTT
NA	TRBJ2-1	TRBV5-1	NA	CASSLDRAPLNEQFF	TGCGCCAGCAGCTTGGACAGGGCCCCTCTCAATGAGCAGTTCTTC
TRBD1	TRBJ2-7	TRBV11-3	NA	CASGWDRASEQYF	TGTGCCAGCGGCTGGGACAGGGCCTCCGAGCAGTACTTC
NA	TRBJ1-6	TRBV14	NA	CASSPRHSNNSPLHF	TGTGCCAGCAGCCCCCGACACAGCAATAATTCACCCCTCCACTTT
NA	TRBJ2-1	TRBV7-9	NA	CASSLGSSGEEQFF	TGTGCCAGCAGCTTAGGATCCTCCGGTGAGGAGCAGTTCTTC
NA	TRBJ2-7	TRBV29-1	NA	CSVVRGAPYEQYF	TGCAGCGTTGTTCGGGGGGCGCCCTACGAGCAGTACTTC
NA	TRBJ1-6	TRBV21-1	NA	CASSKAPTNSYNSPLHF	TGTGCCAGCAGCAAAGCGCCCACAAACTCCTATAATTCACCCCTCCACTTT
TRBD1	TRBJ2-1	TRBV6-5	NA	CASIKDRNYNEQFF	TGTGCCAGCATTAAGGACAGGAACTACAATGAGCAGTTCTTC
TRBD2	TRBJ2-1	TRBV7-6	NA	CASSGLAGVSNNEQFF	TGTGCCAGCAGCGGACTAGCGGGAGTATCGAACAATGAGCAGTTCTTC
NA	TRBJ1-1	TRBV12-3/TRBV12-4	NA	CASSLASNTEAFF	TGTGCCAGCAGTTTAGCCTCGAACACTGAAGCTTTCTTT
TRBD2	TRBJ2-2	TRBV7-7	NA	CASSKTSGQTGELFF	TGTGCTAGCAGCAAGACTAGCGGACAAACCGGGGAGCTGTTTTTT
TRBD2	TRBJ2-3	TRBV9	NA	CASSVGASGRGTDTQYF	TGTGCCAGCAGCGTAGGAGCTAGCGGGAGGGGAACAGATACGCAGTATTTT
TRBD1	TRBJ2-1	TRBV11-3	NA	CASSPGQGYNEQFF	TGTGCCAGCAGCCCTGGACAGGGATACAATGAGCAGTTCTTC
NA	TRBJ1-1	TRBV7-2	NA	CASSLHPGQNTEAFF	TGTGCCAGCAGCTTACACCCGGGACAGAACACTGAAGCTTTCTTT
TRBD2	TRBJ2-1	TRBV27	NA	CASSSHGLADDNEQFF	TGTGCCAGCAGTTCCCACGGACTAGCGGACGACAATGAGCAGTTCTTC
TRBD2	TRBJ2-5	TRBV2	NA	CASKRLAGETQYF	TGTGCCAGCAAGAGATTAGCGGGAGAGACCCAGTACTTC
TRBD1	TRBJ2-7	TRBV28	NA	CASSEPGQGNEQYF	TGTGCCAGCAGCGAACCGGGACAGGGCAACGAGCAGTACTTC
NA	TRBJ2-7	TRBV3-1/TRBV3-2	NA	CASSPGYLSYEQYF	TGTGCCAGCAGCCCAGGGTATCTCTCCTACGAGCAGTACTTC
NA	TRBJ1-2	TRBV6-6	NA	CASSADTGSFGYTF	TGTGCCAGCAGTGCCGATACAGGGAGTTTTGGCTACACCTTC
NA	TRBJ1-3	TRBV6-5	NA	CATWSRLGNTIYF	TGTGCCACCTGGAGTAGGCTCGGAAACACCATATATTTT
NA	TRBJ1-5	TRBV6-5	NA	CASNRAISNQPQHF	TGTGCCAGCAACAGGGCTATTAGCAATCAGCCCCAGCATTTT
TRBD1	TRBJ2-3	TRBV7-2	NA	CASSRTGTGWADTQYF	TGTGCCAGCAGTCGTACCGGGACAGGGTGGGCAGATACGCAGTATTTT
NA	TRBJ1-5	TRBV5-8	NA	CASLGVAHSNQPQHF	TGTGCCAGCCTCGGGGTGGCCCATAGCAATCAGCCCCAGCATTTT
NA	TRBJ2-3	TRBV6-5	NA	CASRSEQPQPDTQYF	TGTGCCAGCCGTTCGGAGCAACCCCAACCCGATACGCAGTATTTT
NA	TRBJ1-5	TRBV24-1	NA	CATSEPVQGPLNQPQHF	TGTGCCACCAGTGAACCCGTTCAGGGGCCCCTCAATCAGCCCCAGCATTTT
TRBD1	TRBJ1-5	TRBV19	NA	CASSSQGDNQPQHF	TGTGCCAGTAGCTCACAGGGGGACAATCAGCCCCAGCATTTT
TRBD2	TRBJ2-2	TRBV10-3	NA	CAISESGLAGVTGELFF	TGTGCCATCAGTGAGTCCGGACTAGCGGGAGTAACCGGGGAGCTGTTTTTT
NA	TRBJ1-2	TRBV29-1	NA	CSAGEGTNYGYTF	TGCAGCGCCGGAGAGGGTACTAACTATGGCTACACCTTC
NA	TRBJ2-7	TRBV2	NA	CASSEAVFYEQYF	TGTGCCAGCAGTGAGGCCGTATTTTACGAGCAGTACTTC
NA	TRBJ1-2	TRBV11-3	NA	CASSLDSWGDYGYTF	TGTGCCAGCAGCTTAGATTCATGGGGGGACTATGGCTACACCTTC
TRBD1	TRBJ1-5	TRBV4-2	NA	CASSQEVEGALGPQHF	TGTGCCAGCAGCCAAGAAGTCGAGGGGGCCCTGGGGCCCCAGCATTTT
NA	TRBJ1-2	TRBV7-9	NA	CASSLALEGHGYTF	TGTGCCAGCAGCTTAGCGTTGGAGGGGCATGGCTACACCTTC
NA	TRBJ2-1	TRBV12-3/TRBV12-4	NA	CASSFFVNEQFF	TGTGCCAGCAGTTTTTTCGTCAATGAGCAGTTCTTC
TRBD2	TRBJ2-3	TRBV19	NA	CASSIAAGVKDTQYF	TGTGCCAGTAGTATAGCGGCGGGAGTAAAAGATACGCAGTATTTT
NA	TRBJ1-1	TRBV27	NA	CASSPYLLQGTEAFF	TGTGCCAGCAGTCCTTACCTACTACAGGGCACTGAAGCTTTCTTT
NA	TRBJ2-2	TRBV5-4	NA	CASSLLRGSNTGELFF	TGTGCCAGCAGCTTGCTAAGAGGGTCTAACACCGGGGAGCTGTTTTTT
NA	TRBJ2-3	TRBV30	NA	CAWSERLRADTQYF	TGTGCCTGGAGCGAACGGTTACGGGCAGATACGCAGTATTTT
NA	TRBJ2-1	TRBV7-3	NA	CASSLGGPEEQFF	TGTGCCAGCAGCTTAGGTGGGCCTGAGGAGCAGTTCTTC
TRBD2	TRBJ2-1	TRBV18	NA	CASSRTGTSGYNEQFF	TGTGCCAGCTCAAGGACCGGGACTAGCGGATACAATGAGCAGTTCTTC
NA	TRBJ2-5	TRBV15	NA	CATSSPAYQETQYF	TGTGCCACCAGCAGCCCTGCGTACCAAGAGACCCAGTACTTC
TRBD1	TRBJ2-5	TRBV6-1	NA	CASSELDRGQTQYF	TGTGCCAGCAGTGAGCTGGACAGGGGTCAGACCCAGTACTTC
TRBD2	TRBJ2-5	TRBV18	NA	CASSPRRGGETQYF	TGTGCCAGCTCACCGAGGCGGGGGGGAGAGACCCAGTACTTC
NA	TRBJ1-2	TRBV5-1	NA	CASSLALTTLPRYGYTF	TGCGCCAGCAGCTTGGCCCTTACGACACTGCCCCGCTATGGCTACACCTTC
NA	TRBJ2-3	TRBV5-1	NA	CASSPVSTGVTDTQYF	TGCGCCAGCAGTCCCGTCTCTACGGGAGTCACAGATACGCAGTATTTT
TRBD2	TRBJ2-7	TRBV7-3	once	CASSLTSGRFDEQYF	TGTGCCAGCAGCTTAACTAGCGGGAGATTCGACGAGCAGTACTTC
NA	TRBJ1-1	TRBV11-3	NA	CASSLGRGSTEAFF	TGTGCCAGCAGCTTAGGTCGGGGAAGCACTGAAGCTTTCTTT
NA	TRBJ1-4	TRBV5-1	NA	CASSFQGETPNEKLFF	TGCGCCAGCAGCTTTCAGGGCGAAACACCTAATGAAAAACTGTTTTTT
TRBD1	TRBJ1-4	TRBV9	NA	CASSVEGTGYEKLFF	TGTGCCAGCAGCGTAGAAGGGACAGGGTATGAAAAACTGTTTTTT
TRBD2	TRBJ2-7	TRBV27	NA	CASSLSRLAALPYEQYF	TGTGCCAGCAGTTTATCGAGACTAGCGGCACTTCCCTACGAGCAGTACTTC
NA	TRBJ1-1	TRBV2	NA	CASQSQGPSTEAFF	TGTGCCAGCCAATCACAGGGCCCCAGCACTGAAGCTTTCTTT
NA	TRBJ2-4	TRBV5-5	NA	CASSFVGDIQYF	TGTGCCAGCAGCTTCGTGGGAGACATTCAGTACTTC
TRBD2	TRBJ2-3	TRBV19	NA	CASSLKGALAGQDTQYF	TGTGCCAGTAGTCTAAAAGGGGCACTAGCGGGTCAGGATACGCAGTATTTT
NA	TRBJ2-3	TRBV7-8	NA	CASSPRQANTDTQYF	TGTGCCAGCAGCCCGAGACAGGCGAACACAGATACGCAGTATTTT
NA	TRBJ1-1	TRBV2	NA	CASSEARSSRSEAFF	TGTGCCAGCAGTGAAGCGCGTAGTTCTAGGTCCGAAGCTTTCTTT
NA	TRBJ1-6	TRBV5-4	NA	CASSGGRRDSPLHF	TGTGCCAGCAGCGGGGGCCGGCGAGATTCACCCCTCCACTTT